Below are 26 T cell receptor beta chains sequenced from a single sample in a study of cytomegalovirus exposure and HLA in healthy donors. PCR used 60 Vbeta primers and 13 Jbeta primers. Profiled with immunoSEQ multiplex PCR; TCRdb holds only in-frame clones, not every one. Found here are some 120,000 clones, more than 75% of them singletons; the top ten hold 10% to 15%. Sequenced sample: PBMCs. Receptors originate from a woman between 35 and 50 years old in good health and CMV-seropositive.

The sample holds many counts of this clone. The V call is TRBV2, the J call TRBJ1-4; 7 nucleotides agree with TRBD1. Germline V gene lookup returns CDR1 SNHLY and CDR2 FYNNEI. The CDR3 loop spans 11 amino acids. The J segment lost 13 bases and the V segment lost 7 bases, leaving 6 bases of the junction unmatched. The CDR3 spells CASNPGQRLFF. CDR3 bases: TGTGCCAGCAACCCGGGACAGCGACTGTTTTTT.

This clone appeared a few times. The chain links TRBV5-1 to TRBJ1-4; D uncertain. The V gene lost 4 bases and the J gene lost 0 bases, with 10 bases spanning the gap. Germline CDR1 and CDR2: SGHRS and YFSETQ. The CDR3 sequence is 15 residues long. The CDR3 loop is CASSLRRATNEKLFF. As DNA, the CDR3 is TGCGCCAGCAGCCTTAGACGGGCAACTAATGAAAAACTGTTTTTT. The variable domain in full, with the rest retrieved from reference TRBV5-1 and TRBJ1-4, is KAGVTQTPRYLIKTRGQQVTLSCSPISGHRSVSWYQQTPGQGLQFLFEYFSETQRNKGNFPGRFSGRQFSNSRSEMNVSTLELGDSALYLCASSLRRATNEKLFFGSGTQLSVL.

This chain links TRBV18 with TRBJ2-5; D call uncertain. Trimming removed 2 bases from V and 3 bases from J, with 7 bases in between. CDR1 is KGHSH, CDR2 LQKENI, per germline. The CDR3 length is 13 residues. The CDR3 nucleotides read TGTGCCAGCTCACCATTCCGGGAAGAGACCCAGTACTTC. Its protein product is CASSPFREETQYF.

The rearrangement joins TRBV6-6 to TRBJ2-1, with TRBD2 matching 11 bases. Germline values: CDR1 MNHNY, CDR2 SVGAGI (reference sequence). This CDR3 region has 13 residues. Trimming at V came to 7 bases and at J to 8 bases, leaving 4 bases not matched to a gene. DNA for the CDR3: TGTGCCAGCACCCTAGCGGGGGGAGATGAGCAGTTCTTC. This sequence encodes CASTLAGGDEQFF.

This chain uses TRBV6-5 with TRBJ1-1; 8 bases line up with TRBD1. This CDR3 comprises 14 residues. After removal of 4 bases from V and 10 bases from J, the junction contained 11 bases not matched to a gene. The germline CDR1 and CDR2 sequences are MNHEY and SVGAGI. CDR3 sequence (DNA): TGTGCCAGCAGTTTTCGGACAGGGCCTTCTGGAGCTTTCTTT. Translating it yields CASSFRTGPSGAFF.

Written as DNA, the CDR3 is TGTGCCAGCTCTCAAAACAGGGCAGATCGAGAAAAACTGTTTTTT. It specifies CASSQNRADREKLFF. The chain is built from TRBV18 and TRBJ1-4; weak D call: TRBD1 (6 bases). CDR3 size: 15 residues. Trimming left V 6 bases short and J 8 bases short, with 19 bases between. Germline V gene data show CDR1 as KGHSH and CDR2 as LQKENI.

CDR3 residues: CASNGGRTDTQYF. CDR3 DNA sequence: TGTGCCAGCAACGGGGGTAGGACAGATACGCAGTATTTT. This chain joins TRBV9 and TRBJ2-3; a possible D gene is TRBD2 (6 bases). Germline lookup yields CDR1 SGDLS and CDR2 YYNGEE. There are 13 residues in the CDR3. Trimming cost V 6 bases and J 3 bases, with 11 bases left between them.

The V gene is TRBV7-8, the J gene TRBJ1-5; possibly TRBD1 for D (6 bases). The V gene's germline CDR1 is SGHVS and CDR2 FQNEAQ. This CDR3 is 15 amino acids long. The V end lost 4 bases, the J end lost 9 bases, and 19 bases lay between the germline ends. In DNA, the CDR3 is TGTGCCAGCAGCTCACCGGGACAACGAATATCGCCCCAGCATTTT. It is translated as CASSSPGQRISPQHF.

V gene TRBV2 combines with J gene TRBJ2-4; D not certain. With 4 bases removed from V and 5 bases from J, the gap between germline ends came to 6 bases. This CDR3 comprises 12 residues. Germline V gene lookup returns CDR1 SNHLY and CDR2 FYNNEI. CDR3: CASSVYQNIQYF. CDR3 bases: TGTGCCAGCAGTGTTTATCAAAACATTCAGTACTTC.

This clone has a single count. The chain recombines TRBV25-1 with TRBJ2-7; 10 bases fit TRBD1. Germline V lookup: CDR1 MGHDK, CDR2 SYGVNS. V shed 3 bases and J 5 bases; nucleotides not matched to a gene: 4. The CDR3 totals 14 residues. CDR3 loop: CASSDDRGLDEQYF. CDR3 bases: TGTGCCAGCAGTGACGACAGGGGGCTGGACGAGCAGTACTTC.

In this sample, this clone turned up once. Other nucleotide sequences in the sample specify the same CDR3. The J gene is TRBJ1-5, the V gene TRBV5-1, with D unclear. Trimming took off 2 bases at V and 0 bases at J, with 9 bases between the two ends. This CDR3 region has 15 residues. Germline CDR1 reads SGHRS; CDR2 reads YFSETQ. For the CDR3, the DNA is TGCGCCAGCAGCTTAGGCGGCAATAGCAATCAGCCCCAGCATTTT. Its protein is CASSLGGNSNQPQHF.

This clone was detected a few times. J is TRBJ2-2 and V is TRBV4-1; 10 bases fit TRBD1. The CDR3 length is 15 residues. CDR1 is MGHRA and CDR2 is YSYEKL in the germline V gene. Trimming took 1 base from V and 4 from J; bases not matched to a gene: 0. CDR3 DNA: TGCGCCAGCAGCCAAGGACAGGGGGCCACCGGGGAGCTGTTTTTT. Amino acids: CASSQGQGATGELFF.

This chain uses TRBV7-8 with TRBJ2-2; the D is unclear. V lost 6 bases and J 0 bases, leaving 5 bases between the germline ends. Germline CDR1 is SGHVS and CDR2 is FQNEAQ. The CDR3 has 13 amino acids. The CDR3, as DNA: TGTGCCAGCAGTCCTACGAACACCGGGGAGCTGTTTTTT. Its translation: CASSPTNTGELFF.

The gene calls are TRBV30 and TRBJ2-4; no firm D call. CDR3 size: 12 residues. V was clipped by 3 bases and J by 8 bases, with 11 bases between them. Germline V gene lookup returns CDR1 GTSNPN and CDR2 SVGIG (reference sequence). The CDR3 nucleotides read TGTGCCTGGAGAGAAAGTCGGGACATTCAGTACTTC. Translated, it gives CAWRESRDIQYF.

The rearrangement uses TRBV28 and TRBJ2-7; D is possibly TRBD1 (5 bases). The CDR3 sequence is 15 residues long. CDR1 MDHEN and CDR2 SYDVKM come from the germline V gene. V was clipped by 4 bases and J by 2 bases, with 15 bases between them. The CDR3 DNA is TGTGCCAGCAGTTCCCTGACAGTGAACCCCTACGAGCAGTACTTC. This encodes CASSSLTVNPYEQYF.

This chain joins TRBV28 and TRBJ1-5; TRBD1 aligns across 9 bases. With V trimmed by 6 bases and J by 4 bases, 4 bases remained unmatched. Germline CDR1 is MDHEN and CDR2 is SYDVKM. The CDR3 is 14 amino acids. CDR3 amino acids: CASSSGQGNQPQHF. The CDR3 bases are TGTGCCAGCAGCTCGGGACAGGGAAATCAGCCCCAGCATTTT.

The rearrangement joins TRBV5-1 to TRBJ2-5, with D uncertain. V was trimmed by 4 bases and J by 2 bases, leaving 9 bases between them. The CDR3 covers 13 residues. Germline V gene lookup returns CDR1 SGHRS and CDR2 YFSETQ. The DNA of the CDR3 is TGCGCCAGCAGCAACCAACTACAAGAGACCCAGTACTTC. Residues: CASSNQLQETQYF.

The CDR3 loop is CASSSQESAATEAFF. In DNA, the CDR3 is TGTGCCAGCAGCTCCCAGGAATCGGCCGCGACTGAAGCTTTCTTT. The gene calls are TRBV7-9 and TRBJ1-1; D is uncertain. Trimming stripped 4 bases from V and 5 bases from J, with 17 bases between. The CDR3 spans 15 residues. The germline V gene encodes CDR1 SEHNR and CDR2 FQNEAQ (reference sequence).

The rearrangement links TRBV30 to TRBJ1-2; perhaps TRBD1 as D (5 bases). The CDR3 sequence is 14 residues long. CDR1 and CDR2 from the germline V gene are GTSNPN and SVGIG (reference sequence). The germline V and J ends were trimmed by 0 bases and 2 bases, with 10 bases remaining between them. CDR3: CAWSVRAGNYGYTF. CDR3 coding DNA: TGTGCCTGGAGTGTACGAGCAGGGAACTATGGCTACACCTTC.

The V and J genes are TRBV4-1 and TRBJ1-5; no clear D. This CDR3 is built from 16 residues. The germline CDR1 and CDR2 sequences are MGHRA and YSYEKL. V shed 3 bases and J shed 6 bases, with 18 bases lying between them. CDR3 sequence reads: CASSQVLGVGPQPQHF. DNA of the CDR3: TGCGCCAGCAGCCAGGTACTAGGTGTAGGGCCTCAGCCCCAGCATTTT.

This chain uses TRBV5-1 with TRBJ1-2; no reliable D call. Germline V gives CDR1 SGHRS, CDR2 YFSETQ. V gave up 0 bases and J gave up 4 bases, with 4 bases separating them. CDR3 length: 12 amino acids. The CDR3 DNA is TGCGCCAGCAGCTTGGAGAGCTATGGCTACACCTTC. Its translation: CASSLESYGYTF.

The CDR3 region is CASSLELREVTEAFF. The CDR3 nucleotides are TGTGCCAGCAGCTTAGAGCTAAGGGAGGTCACTGAAGCTTTCTTT. V and J are TRBV7-8 and TRBJ1-1, with D unclear. V lost 1 base, J lost 4 bases, and 13 bases lay in between. Germline loops: CDR1 SGHVS, CDR2 FQNEAQ. The CDR3 runs to 15 residues.

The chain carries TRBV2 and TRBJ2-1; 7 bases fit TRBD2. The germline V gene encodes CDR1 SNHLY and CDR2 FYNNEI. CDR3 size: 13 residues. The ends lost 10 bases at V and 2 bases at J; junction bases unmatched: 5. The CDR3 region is CATGRNAYNEQFF. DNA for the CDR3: TGTGCCACCGGGAGGAACGCCTACAATGAGCAGTTCTTC.

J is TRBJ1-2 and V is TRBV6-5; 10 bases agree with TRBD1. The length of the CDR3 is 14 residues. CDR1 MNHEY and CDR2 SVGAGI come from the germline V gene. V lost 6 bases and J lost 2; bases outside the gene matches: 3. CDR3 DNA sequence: TGTGCCAGCAGGGACAGGGGGGCGAACTATGGCTACACCTTC. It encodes CASRDRGANYGYTF.

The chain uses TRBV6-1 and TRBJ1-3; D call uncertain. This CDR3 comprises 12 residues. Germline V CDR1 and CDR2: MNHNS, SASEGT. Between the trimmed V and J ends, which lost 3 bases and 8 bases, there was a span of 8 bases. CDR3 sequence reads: CASSEGTDTIYF. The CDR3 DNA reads TGTGCCAGCAGTGAGGGTACAGACACCATATATTTT.

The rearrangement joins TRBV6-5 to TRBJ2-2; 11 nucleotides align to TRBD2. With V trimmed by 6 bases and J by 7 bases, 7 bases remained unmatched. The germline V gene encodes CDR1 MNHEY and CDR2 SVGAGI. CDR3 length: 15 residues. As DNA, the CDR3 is TGTGCCAGCAGACTAGCGGGGGCCGCGAGCGGGGAGCTGTTTTTT. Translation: CASRLAGAASGELFF.